The 17 T cell receptor beta chains below come from one sample, sequenced in a study of control samples from healthy donors and cancer patients. Assay used: immunoSEQ multiplex PCR; TCRdb lists only in-frame clones, some missing. The sample includes approximately 170,000 clones, around 94% of them seen just once. Sequencing input: blood. The receptors derive from a man younger than 45 in good health.

The genes are TRBV5-1 and TRBJ2-7; 8 bases are a match to TRBD2. Germline CDR1 and CDR2: SGHRS and YFSETQ. V lost 0 bases, J lost 1 base, and 3 bases stayed unmatched. The CDR3 sequence is 15 residues long. CDR3 protein: CASSLAGTRSYEQYF. In DNA, the CDR3 is TGCGCCAGCAGCTTGGCCGGGACTAGGTCCTACGAGCAGTACTTC.

This clone was seen just once. This sequence joins TRBV19 and TRBJ1-5; D remains ambiguous. CDR1 is LNHDA and CDR2 is SQIVND in the germline V gene (reference sequence). CDR3 length: 14 residues. V shed 3 bases and J shed 3 bases, with 9 bases lying between them. The CDR3 DNA sequence: TGTGCCAGTAGTATCACGGCATTCAATCAGCCCCAGCATTTT. Translating it yields CASSITAFNQPQHF. The complete variable domain, with remaining parts taken from reference TRBV19 and TRBJ1-5, reads DGGITQSPKYLFRKEGQNVTLSCEQNLNHDAMYWYRQDPGQGLRLIYYSQIVNDFQKGDIAEGYSVSREKKESFPLTVTSAQKNPTAFYLCASSITAFNQPQHFGDGTRLSIL.

V usage is TRBV7-2 and J usage is TRBJ2-7, with D tentatively TRBD1 or TRBD2 (5 bases each). The length of the CDR3 is 14 residues. CDR1 and CDR2 (germline): SGHTA, FQGNSA. Deletions cut 4 bases from V and 7 bases from J, with 17 bases between. CDR3 in amino acids: CASSSWDGPGEQYF. CDR3 sequence (DNA): TGTGCCAGCAGCTCATGGGACGGGCCAGGGGAGCAGTACTTC.

This rearrangement joins TRBV2 to TRBJ2-4; a weak D match, TRBD2 (6 bases). The V end lost 6 bases, the J end lost 8 bases, and 23 bases lay between the germline ends. Germline V gene data show CDR1 as SNHLY and CDR2 as FYNNEI. CDR3 length: 16 amino acids. CDR3 DNA: TGTGCCAGCAGGGCTTATAACGGGGGACCTTTTGACATTCAGTACTTC. It is translated as CASRAYNGGPFDIQYF.

The rearrangement links TRBV27 to TRBJ2-3, with a weak D call TRBD2 (5 bases). The CDR3 totals 15 residues. Germline-derived CDR1 and CDR2 are MNHEY and SMNVEV (reference sequence). Trimming took off 6 bases at V and 2 bases at J, with 15 bases between the two ends. CDR3 nucleotides: TGTGCCAGCAGAAAGGCTAGCAGCCCCACAGATACGCAGTATTTT. It codes for CASRKASSPTDTQYF.

The chain links TRBV30 to TRBJ1-2; tentatively, D is TRBD1 (5 bases). The CDR3 is 15 amino acids. Germline assignment: CDR1 GTSNPN and CDR2 SVGIG (reference sequence). The V and J ends lost 0 bases and 4 bases respectively, with 15 bases between them. The chain's CDR3 is CAWSVGPLGRYGYTF. The CDR3 region has the DNA TGTGCCTGGAGTGTGGGGCCTTTAGGGCGCTATGGCTACACCTTC.

The chain is built from TRBV10-2 and TRBJ2-1; perhaps TRBD1 as D (6 bases). This CDR3 has 16 amino acids. CDR1 is WSHSY and CDR2 is SAAADI in the germline V gene. V lost 3 bases and J 8 bases, leaving 20 bases between the germline ends. DNA for the CDR3: TGCGCCAGCAGTGATGAAGAGCTACAGGGAATAGATGAGCAGTTCTTC. This encodes CASSDEELQGIDEQFF.

This clone was detected once. Written as DNA, the CDR3 is TGTGCCAGCAGCTACACAGGGGCCACTGAAGCTTTCTTT. It is translated as CASSYTGATEAFF. J is TRBJ1-1 and V is TRBV7-3, with TRBD1 identical over 7 bases. Trimming removed 4 bases from V and 4 bases from J; junction bases left unmatched: 3. Germline values: CDR1 SGHTA, CDR2 FQGTGA. This CDR3 is built from 13 residues.

This chain joins TRBV3-1 (or the pseudogene TRBV3-2) and TRBJ2-1; no clear D. CDR1 and CDR2 (germline): LGHDT, YNNKEL (reference sequence). CDR3 size: 14 residues. V lost 3 bases and J lost 3, with 9 bases in between. CDR3 in DNA: TGTGCCAGCAGCCAGACTTCCTTCTACAATGAGCAGTTCTTC. Amino acids: CASSQTSFYNEQFF.

The chain joins TRBV6-4 to TRBJ1-1, with no clear D. Germline CDR1 and CDR2: MRHNA and SNTAGT. The V gene lost 6 bases and the J gene lost 0 bases, with 11 bases spanning the gap. CDR3 size: 14 residues. The CDR3 protein is CASRAGSMNTEAFF. The CDR3 DNA is TGTGCCAGCAGGGCAGGTTCCATGAACACTGAAGCTTTCTTT.

The rearrangement links TRBV5-4 to TRBJ2-7; 7 bases fit TRBD1. This CDR3 spans 14 amino acids. Per the germline V gene, CDR1 is SGHNT and CDR2 is YYREEE (reference sequence). J lost 2 bases, V lost 4 bases, and 6 bases had no gene match. CDR3 nucleotides: TGTGCCAGCAGCATAGGACAGGAGACCTACGAGCAGTACTTC. Translation gives CASSIGQETYEQYF.

As for this clone: This same CDR3 is encoded by further DNA sequences in the sample. The chain employs TRBV6-4 and TRBJ2-2, with D unresolved. Germline assignment: CDR1 MRHNA and CDR2 SNTAGT. V lost 0 bases, J lost 4 bases, and 3 bases lay in between. CDR3 length equals 13 residues. CDR3 residues: CASSDSSTGELFF. The CDR3, as DNA: TGTGCCAGCAGTGACTCTAGCACCGGGGAGCTGTTTTTT.

Turning to this clone: This same CDR3 is encoded by further DNA sequences in the sample. V usage is TRBV3-1 (or the pseudogene TRBV3-2) and J usage is TRBJ1-5; D perhaps matches TRBD1 (5 bases). CDR1 is LGHDT and CDR2 is YNNKEL in the germline V gene (reference sequence). Trimming removed 3 bases at V and 2 bases at J, with 5 bases between. There are 13 residues in the CDR3. The CDR3 reads CASSQGGNQPQHF. The CDR3 DNA is TGTGCCAGCAGCCAGGGGGGCAATCAGCCCCAGCATTTT.

The J gene is TRBJ2-3, the V gene TRBV5-4, with 10 bases identical to TRBD2. This CDR3 has 16 residues. J was trimmed by 3 bases and V by 0 bases; bases with no gene match: 4. Germline V CDR1 and CDR2: SGHNT, YYREEE (reference sequence). CDR3 amino acids: CASSLAASGSTDTQYF. The CDR3 DNA follows: TGTGCCAGCAGCTTGGCGGCTAGCGGGAGTACAGATACGCAGTATTTT.

The chain is built from TRBV12-3 or TRBV12-4 and TRBJ2-7, with D hard to call. The CDR3 length is 13 residues. Trimming took 7 bases from V and 6 from J, leaving 16 bases between them. The CDR3 reads CASTVNPVGEQYF. CDR3 in DNA: TGTGCCAGCACCGTTAATCCCGTTGGCGAGCAGTACTTC.

The rearrangement joins TRBV7-2 to TRBJ2-5, with TRBD2 as a possible D gene (6 bases). The CDR3 is 15 residues long. CDR1 SGHTA and CDR2 FQGNSA come from the germline V gene. V was trimmed by 5 bases and J by 4 bases, leaving 17 bases between them. DNA of the CDR3: TGTGCCAGCAGCGGGAGGACTGGTATCTTAGAGACCCAGTACTTC. The encoded protein is CASSGRTGILETQYF.

The genes are TRBV5-1 and TRBJ2-7; 10 bases agree with TRBD1. The CDR3 consists of 16 residues. Germline V lookup: CDR1 SGHRS, CDR2 YFSETQ. The V segment lost 9 bases and the J segment 3 bases; nucleotides outside the gene matches: 15. The CDR3 protein is CATRPGTGDPFYEQYF. The CDR3 DNA is TGCGCCACCCGTCCCGGGACAGGGGACCCTTTCTACGAGCAGTACTTC.